The 18 T cell receptor beta chains given below trace back to one sample, sequenced in a study of blood T cell repertoires in COVID-19. Sequencing was performed with immunoSEQ multiplex PCR; in TCRdb, only in-frame clones are kept and a portion is missing. The profile shows some 340,000 clones, about four fifths of them singletons. Sequencing input: PBMCs or T cells enriched from blood (not recorded which). The receptors come from a woman in her forties or fifties who had recovered from COVID-19.

The V and J genes are TRBV9 and TRBJ2-1; 9 bases fit TRBD2. The junction had 4 bases not matched to a gene; V was cut back by 3 bases and J by 0 bases. Germline lookup yields CDR1 SGDLS and CDR2 YYNGEE. This CDR3 has 16 amino acids. The CDR3 DNA reads as TGTGCCAGCAGCGGAAGCGGGAGGAGCTCCTACAATGAGCAGTTCTTC. It translates to CASSGSGRSSYNEQFF. The full variable domain, its missing parts supplied by reference TRBV9 and TRBJ2-1, is DSGVTQTPKHLITATGQRVTLRCSPRSGDLSVYWYQQSLDQGLQFLIQYYNGEERAKGNILERFSAQQFPDLHSELNLSSLELGDSALYFCASSGSGRSSYNEQFFGPGTRLTVL.

V is TRBV2 and J is TRBJ2-7, with a weak D call TRBD2 (5 bases). The CDR3 spans 17 residues. CDR1 is SNHLY, CDR2 FYNNEI, per germline. Trimming left V 1 base short and J 0 bases short, with 16 bases between. This chain's CDR3 is CASSEGPGFSSSYEQYF. DNA for the CDR3: TGTGCCAGCAGTGAAGGACCGGGGTTCTCGAGCTCCTACGAGCAGTACTTC. Based on the CDR3 plus reference TRBV2 and TRBJ2-7, the full variable domain is EPEVTQTPSHQVTQMGQEVILRCVPISNHLYFYWYRQILGQKVEFLVSFYNNEISEKSEIFDDQFSVERPDGSNFTLKIRSTKLEDSAMYFCASSEGPGFSSSYEQYFGPGTRLTVT.

V and J are TRBV5-1 and TRBJ1-1; no reliable D call. The length of the CDR3 is 16 residues. Trimming removed 4 bases from V and 4 bases from J, with 20 bases in between. The germline V gene encodes CDR1 SGHRS and CDR2 YFSETQ. CDR3 loop: CASSAAGGTMGTEAFF. The CDR3 bases are TGCGCCAGCAGCGCGGCCGGTGGAACTATGGGCACTGAAGCTTTCTTT.

This clone was detected once. The chain combines TRBV9 with TRBJ2-3; 8 bases line up with TRBD2. V lost 3 bases, J lost 3 bases, and 9 bases stayed unmatched. The CDR3 extends over 16 amino acids. Germline V gene lookup returns CDR1 SGDLS and CDR2 YYNGEE. CDR3 coding DNA: TGTGCCAGCAGCGCGCCTAGCGGGCGGACGACAGATACGCAGTATTTT. This gives the protein CASSAPSGRTTDTQYF. Full variable domain (remainder filled in from reference TRBV9 and TRBJ2-3): DSGVTQTPKHLITATGQRVTLRCSPRSGDLSVYWYQQSLDQGLQFLIQYYNGEERAKGNILERFSAQQFPDLHSELNLSSLELGDSALYFCASSAPSGRTTDTQYFGPGTRLTVL.

In its sample, this clone was seen a few times. The rearrangement links TRBV7-3 to TRBJ1-1; tentative D call: TRBD1 (5 bases). The V end was cut by 2 bases, the J end by 5 bases, with 27 bases between. Germline CDR1 is SGHTA and CDR2 is FQGTGA. The CDR3 contains 19 residues. CDR3 amino acids: CASSLGSGWGPTGETEAFF. The CDR3 bases are TGTGCCAGCAGCTTAGGTAGCGGCTGGGGCCCGACGGGGGAGACTGAAGCTTTCTTT.

The V gene is TRBV19, the J gene TRBJ1-5; D unresolved. V lost 7 bases and J lost 8, with 15 bases in between. Germline CDR1 reads LNHDA; CDR2 reads SQIVND (reference sequence). This CDR3 is built from 13 residues. The CDR3 region is CASTEGEWEPQHF. In DNA form, the CDR3 reads TGTGCCAGTACCGAAGGAGAATGGGAGCCCCAGCATTTT.

The chain is built from TRBV21-1 and TRBJ1-6; the table's D call of TRBD1 was not tested on the DNA. TRBV21-1 is classified as a pseudogene. The CDR3 is 19 amino acids. CDR3 DNA: TGTGCCAGCAGCAAAGAAGGGGGCGGGAAAGGCCCCTATAATTCACCCCTCCACTTT. It specifies CASSKEGGGKGPYNSPLHF.

This clone was recorded only once. This sequence joins TRBV7-2 and TRBJ2-3; a possible D gene is TRBD2 (5 bases). The germline CDR1 and CDR2 sequences are SGHTA and FQGNSA. CDR3 length: 17 amino acids. Trimming removed 5 bases from V and 2 bases from J, with 20 bases in between. CDR3 sequence: CASSPSRGTRLTDTQYF. The CDR3 bases are TGTGCCAGCAGCCCCAGCCGGGGAACTCGGCTCACAGATACGCAGTATTTT.

J is TRBJ1-2 and V is TRBV5-6; D is unresolved. V lost 0 bases to trimming and J lost 1 base, with 10 bases between them. This CDR3 is built from 15 residues. CDR1 is SGHDT and CDR2 is YYEEEE in the germline V gene. The CDR3, as DNA: TGTGCCAGCAGCTTGGCCAGGCTCCTTAACTATGGCTACACCTTC. It specifies CASSLARLLNYGYTF.

The chain employs TRBV10-3 and TRBJ1-2; D perhaps matches TRBD1 (6 bases). This CDR3 comprises 13 residues. CDR1 is ENHRY, CDR2 SYGVKD, per germline. The V end lost 6 bases, the J end lost 8 bases, and 16 bases lay between the germline ends. The CDR3, as DNA: TGTGCCATCAGCCGGGACATCTTGGAAGGCTACACCTTC. Translating it yields CAISRDILEGYTF.

The rearrangement uses TRBV19 and TRBJ1-1, with 9 bases fitting TRBD1. V lost 3 bases and J lost 4; bases outside the gene matches: 6. This CDR3 is 15 amino acids long. Germline V CDR1 and CDR2: LNHDA, SQIVND (reference sequence). CDR3 loop: CASSMDRGRFTEAFF. CDR3 sequence (DNA): TGTGCCAGTAGTATGGACAGGGGACGGTTCACTGAAGCTTTCTTT.

This clone was seen once. This chain joins TRBV30 and TRBJ1-1; 11 bases match TRBD1. Germline values: CDR1 GTSNPN, CDR2 SVGIG (reference sequence). J lost 0 bases, V lost 7 bases, and 4 bases had no gene match. CDR3 length: 14 amino acids. This CDR3 reads CASRTGGMNTEAFF. CDR3 in DNA: TGTGCCTCTAGGACAGGGGGCATGAACACTGAAGCTTTCTTT.

This sequence joins TRBV5-4 and TRBJ2-1, with TRBD2 matching 16 bases. Germline V gives CDR1 SGHNT, CDR2 YYREEE (reference sequence). The junction had 2 bases not matched to a gene; V was cut back by 0 bases and J by 2 bases. The CDR3 totals 18 residues. In DNA form, the CDR3 reads TGTGCCAGCAGCTTGGGGGGACTAGCGGGAGGGCCCTACAATGAGCAGTTCTTC. Encoded protein: CASSLGGLAGGPYNEQFF.

CDR3 loop: CASSLLKSTGANVLTF. Here the CDR3 DNA reads TGTGCCAGCAGTTTACTGAAGTCTACTGGGGCCAACGTCCTGACTTTC. The chain links TRBV27 to TRBJ2-6; D unclear. Germline CDR1 reads MNHEY; CDR2 reads SMNVEV (reference sequence). The CDR3 has 16 amino acids. V lost 2 bases to trimming and J lost 2 bases, with 10 bases between them.

This clone has more than one count but fewer than ten. The chain joins TRBV27 to TRBJ1-2, with D possibly matching TRBD1 (6 bases). With 6 bases removed from V and 5 bases from J, the gap between germline ends came to 16 bases. Looked up from germline, CDR1 is MNHEY and CDR2 is SMNVEV (reference sequence). The CDR3 is made up of 14 amino acids. The CDR3 region has the DNA TGTGCCAGCAGCAGAGACAGGAACCGATATGGCTACACCTTC. The encoded protein is CASSRDRNRYGYTF.

The rearrangement joins TRBV19 to TRBJ1-6, with a possible D match to TRBD1 (5 bases). The CDR3 totals 15 residues. Trimming took 5 bases from V and 10 from J, leaving 18 bases between them. Germline CDR1 and CDR2: LNHDA and SQIVND (reference sequence). CDR3 nucleotides: TGTGCCAGTAGTTTTGGGGGAGGTGGAGGATCACCCCTCCACTTT. Translation: CASSFGGGGGSPLHF.

The rearrangement links TRBV14 to TRBJ2-7; 11 nucleotides line up with TRBD2. This CDR3 is built from 16 residues. Trimming took 4 bases from V and 2 from J; bases not matched to a gene: 7. CDR1 and CDR2 (germline): SGHDN, FVKESK. CDR3 sequence: CASSPRLAGTTYEQYF. The CDR3 region has the DNA TGTGCCAGCAGCCCCCGACTAGCGGGGACCACCTACGAGCAGTACTTC.

This rearrangement joins TRBV12-3 or TRBV12-4 to TRBJ1-1, with D unresolved. Deletions cut 7 bases from V and 5 bases from J, with 8 bases between. The CDR3 length is 11 residues. The CDR3 loop reads CASTVGTEAFF. For the CDR3, the DNA is TGTGCCAGCACCGTCGGGACTGAAGCTTTCTTT.